This is a list of T cell receptor beta chains from one sample in a study of memory CD4+ T cells and cytomegalovirus serostatus. Some clones are missing from TCRdb's copy, which holds only in-frame ones; the method was immunoSEQ multiplex PCR. The table shows about 25,000 clones, with about four fifths occurring only once. Sequenced: memory CD4+ T cells from blood. Receptors were obtained from an adult in good health and CMV-seronegative. The CDR3 runs from the conserved cysteine through the conserved F or W. A D gene is named only where the DNA matches it firmly. Clone size is stated in some rows and not others, as once, few, many or a class when expanded.

d_gene	j_gene	v_gene	abundance	CDR3aa	CDR3nt
.	TRBJ1-1	TRBV10-2	few	CASSESWGEAFF	TGCGCCAGCAGTGAGTCCTGGGGTGAAGCTTTCTTT
.	TRBJ1-1	TRBV10-3	.	CAIRRDNTEAFF	TGTGCCATCAGGAGGGACAACACTGAAGCTTTCTTT
TRBD1	TRBJ1-5	TRBV9	.	CASSPGQGQQPQHF	TGTGCCAGCAGCCCGGGACAGGGTCAACAGCCCCAGCATTTT
.	TRBJ1-6	TRBV7-9	.	CASSWDLGNSPLHF	TGTGCCAGCAGCTGGGACTTGGGTAATTCACCCCTCCACTTT
TRBD1	TRBJ1-2	TRBV16	few	CASSQDRGPPYGYTF	TGTGCCAGCAGCCAAGACAGGGGGCCTCCCTATGGCTACACCTTC
.	TRBJ2-7	TRBV5-1	once	CASSWDGGTYSYEQYF	TGCGCCAGCAGTTGGGACGGGGGAACCTACTCCTACGAGCAGTACTTC
.	TRBJ2-7	TRBV21-1	.	CARSTRVYEQYF	TGTGCCAGGTCGACTAGGGTGTACGAGCAGTACTTC
TRBD2	TRBJ2-3	TRBV5-1	.	CASSLGTSGGPTDTQYF	TGCGCCAGCAGCTTAGGGACTAGCGGGGGGCCAACAGATACGCAGTATTTT
TRBD1	TRBJ1-1	TRBV19	.	CASSIGGDRGLTEAFF	TGTGCCAGTAGTATAGGGGGCGACAGGGGCCTCACTGAAGCTTTCTTT
.	TRBJ1-1	TRBV10-1	.	CASSRVWDGTEAFF	TGCGCCAGCAGTAGGGTGTGGGATGGAACTGAAGCTTTCTTT
.	TRBJ2-2	TRBV10-1	.	CASSTNTGELFF	TGCGCCAGCAGTACTAACACCGGGGAGCTGTTTTTT
TRBD2	TRBJ2-3	TRBV11-3	.	CASSLGTSGSTDTQYF	TGTGCCAGCAGCTTAGGGACTAGCGGGAGCACAGATACGCAGTATTTT
.	TRBJ2-3	TRBV7-3	.	CASSLGAATDTQYF	TGTGCCAGCAGCTTAGGGGCTGCCACAGATACGCAGTATTTT
TRBD1	TRBJ1-2	TRBV7-2	once	CASSFRDRGDYGYTF	TGTGCCAGCAGCTTTCGGGACAGGGGTGACTATGGCTACACCTTC
.	TRBJ2-6	TRBV9	.	CASRRSGANVLTF	TGTGCCAGCAGAAGGTCTGGGGCCAACGTCCTGACTTTC
.	TRBJ2-7	TRBV11-2	once	CASTPRGSYEQYF	TGTGCCAGCACTCCCAGGGGTTCCTACGAGCAGTACTTC
TRBD1	TRBJ2-7	TRBV10-3	.	CAISESGQGTYEQYF	TGTGCCATCAGTGAAAGTGGACAGGGGACGTACGAGCAGTACTTC
.	TRBJ2-3	TRBV7-9	.	CASSFEDTQYF	TGTGCCAGCAGCTTCGAAGATACGCAGTATTTT
.	TRBJ1-1	TRBV11-2	few	CASSFEDSQGEAFF	TGTGCCAGCAGCTTCGAGGACAGTCAAGGTGAAGCTTTCTTT
TRBD1	TRBJ2-5	TRBV11-3	.	CASSLEGQSGETQYF	TGTGCCAGCAGCTTAGAGGGACAGAGTGGGGAGACCCAGTACTTC
.	TRBJ2-7	TRBV28	.	CASSRRTGGVNEQYF	TGTGCCAGCAGCCGCAGGACAGGCGGGGTTAACGAGCAGTACTTC
TRBD1	TRBJ2-3	TRBV6-1	.	CASSEGMGQGVTDTQYF	TGTGCCAGCAGTGAAGGTATGGGACAGGGAGTGACAGATACGCAGTATTTT
TRBD1	TRBJ2-2	TRBV27	.	CASSLSDPLGTGGPGELFF	TGTGCCAGCAGTTTATCGGATCCACTGGGGACAGGTGGACCCGGGGAGCTGTTTTTT
.	TRBJ2-3	TRBV10-3	.	CAISVRTAGDTQYF	TGTGCCATCAGTGTAAGGACAGCCGGAGATACGCAGTATTTT
TRBD2	TRBJ2-5	TRBV5-1	.	CASSSHTSGGETQYF	TGCGCCAGCAGCTCTCATACTAGCGGAGGGGAGACCCAGTACTTC
.	TRBJ1-4	TRBV6-1	.	CATIPGLANEKLFF	TGTGCCACCATTCCAGGGTTGGCTAATGAAAAACTGTTTTTT
.	TRBJ1-1	TRBV29-1	few	CSVGMTDEAFF	TGCAGCGTTGGTATGACAGATGAAGCTTTCTTT
TRBD1	TRBJ2-3	TRBV5-4	.	CASSLGQAGATDTQYF	TGTGCCAGCAGCCTGGGACAGGCTGGGGCCACAGATACGCAGTATTTT
TRBD1	TRBJ1-1	TRBV5-1	.	CASSLNSDRVGLRFPVNTEAFF	TGCGCCAGCAGCTTGAACAGTGACAGGGTTGGACTCCGGTTTCCCGTAAACACTGAAGCTTTCTTT